The present TCR beta chain was sequenced within a study of blood T cell repertoires in COVID-19. Study-wide background: Sample material is recorded as cDNA or gDNA derived from T cells, B-cell-depleted T cells, or PBMCs.

In the authors' workflow: Quantification of nucleated cells was approximated via reference gene primer amplification. Repertoires were generated with immunoSEQ multiplex PCR, while TCRdb's copy carries only in-frame clones and drops some. That table gives V, J and clone size, and the DNA gave D and trimming. The table records 100,000 to 120,000 clones, more than 70% of them present only once. Germline lookup yields CDR1 MNHEY and CDR2 SVGEGT. The CDR3 extends over 16 amino acids. Deletions cut 2 bases from V and 3 bases from J, with 17 bases between. Seattle enrolled patients during active infection and tracked them longitudinally.

This sequence originates from an older woman with COVID-19, enrolled during active disease. Sequences were obtained from peripheral blood. The chain is built from TRBV6-2 or TRBV6-3 and TRBJ2-7; D perhaps matches TRBD1 (5 bases). The CDR3 sequence is CASSYATGPNFYEQYF. The CDR3 DNA sequence: TGTGCCAGCAGTTACGCCACAGGACCCAATTTCTACGAGCAGTACTTC.